The 27 T cell receptor beta chains below were found in one sample sequenced in a study of response to subunit inactivated influenza vaccine. Via MiXCR, TCRdb re-called the RT-PCR reads, giving one row per CDR3 protein. The data contain about 170,000 distinct CDR3 sequences, about 10% of them seen just once; the ten biggest clones take up roughly 36%. Here the sequenced sample was CD8+ T cells sorted from PBMCs, taken around 25 months after vaccination. These TCRs come from a man between 50 and 75 years old who received an inactivated influenza vaccine.

This clonotype came up many times. The V gene is TRBV24-1, the J gene TRBJ2-1; D assignment may be TRBD1 or TRBD2 (6 bases each). This CDR3 contains 12 residues. Per the germline V gene, CDR1 is KGHDR and CDR2 is SFDVKD. V was pared by 4 bases and J by 9 bases, with 9 bases between. CDR3 residues: CATSERGAEQFF. In DNA, the CDR3 is TGTGCCACCAGTGAAAGGGGGGCTGAGCAGTTCTTC.

This chain connects TRBV4-3 to TRBJ2-3; 9 nucleotides match TRBD2. CDR3 length: 17 residues. J gave up 0 bases and V 4 bases, and 8 bases lay outside the gene matches. CDR1 LGHNA and CDR2 YSLEER come from the germline V gene. In DNA, the CDR3 is TGCGCCAGCAGCCTTACTGCGGGGGGGACTAGCACAGATACGCAGTATTTT. Translated: CASSLTAGGTSTDTQYF.

This clonotype was seen a handful of times. At one of its ends the junction is not consistent with the germline gene, which may arise from a read error. This chain connects TRBV20-1 to TRBJ2-1; 11 positions agree with TRBD2. Germline CDR1 is DFQATT and CDR2 is SNEGSKA (reference sequence). The CDR3 is 15 residues long. CDR3 bases: TGCAGTGCTCTAACTAGCGGGAGCTCCGACAATGAGCAGTTCTTC. Protein product: CSALTSGSSDNEQFF.

This clonotype was seen more than once but under ten times. The V gene is TRBV27, the J gene TRBJ2-2; D is unclear. The V end lost 0 bases, the J end lost 8 bases, and 7 bases lay between the germline ends. This CDR3 comprises 13 residues. Germline V gene lookup returns CDR1 MNHEY and CDR2 SMNVEV (reference sequence). CDR3 in amino acids: CASSLSRSGELFF. CDR3 in DNA: TGTGCCAGCAGTTTATCCAGGTCGGGGGAGCTGTTTTTT.

This clonotype came up a few times. The chain links TRBV4-1 to TRBJ2-7; D is ambiguous. This CDR3 spans 16 amino acids. Germline V lookup: CDR1 MGHRA, CDR2 YSYEKL. The germline V and J ends were trimmed by 1 base and 3 bases, with 16 bases remaining between them. The CDR3 reads CASSQVFGRKDYEQYF. CDR3 nucleotides: TGCGCCAGCAGCCAAGTTTTCGGTCGAAAGGACTACGAGCAGTACTTC.

The chain employs TRBV28 and TRBJ2-1; tentative D call: TRBD1 (5 bases). The CDR3 is 16 residues long. V shed 10 bases and J shed 4 bases, with 23 bases lying between them. Germline CDR1 is MDHEN and CDR2 is SYDVKM. For the CDR3, the DNA is TGTGCCATCGCTTCTGTGGGGCGGCAGGAATACAATGAGCAGTTCTTC. Its protein is CAIASVGRQEYNEQFF.

At least ten counts were recorded for this clonotype. V and J are TRBV7-2 and TRBJ2-4; D possibly corresponds to TRBD2 (6 bases). Germline V CDR1 and CDR2: SGHTA, FQGNSA. This CDR3 contains 17 residues. Deletions cut 1 base from V and 9 bases from J, with 22 bases between. CDR3 in DNA: TGTGCCAGCAGCTTAGTTTCGGGGGAGCCAGTTCGCATCATTCAGTACTTC. This codes for CASSLVSGEPVRIIQYF. The whole variable domain, remainder taken from reference TRBV7-2 and TRBJ2-4, is GAGVSQSPSNKVTEKGKDVELRCDPISGHTALYWYRQSLGQGLEFLIYFQGNSAPDKSGLPSDRFSAERTGGSVSTLTIQRTQQEDSAVYLCASSLVSGEPVRIIQYFGAGTRLSVL.

V is TRBV11-2 and J is TRBJ2-7; 9 bases line up with TRBD2. The trim removed 5 bases at V and 2 bases at J, leaving 13 bases unmatched. Germline lookup yields CDR1 SGHAT and CDR2 FQNNGV. There are 17 residues in the CDR3. CDR3 sequence reads: CASSPFPPSGATYEQYF. The CDR3 DNA is TGTGCCAGCAGCCCTTTCCCCCCTAGCGGGGCTACCTACGAGCAGTACTTC.

This clonotype occurred a few times. V and J are TRBV7-2 and TRBJ2-7; D is unresolved. The V gene lost 0 bases and the J gene lost 6 bases, with 9 bases spanning the gap. This CDR3 has 13 amino acids. The germline CDR1 and CDR2 sequences are SGHTA and FQGNSA. This chain's CDR3 is CASSLAGLSEQYF. The CDR3, as DNA: TGTGCCAGCAGCTTAGCAGGATTATCCGAGCAGTACTTC.

The gene calls are TRBV7-9 and TRBJ1-1, with D maybe TRBD1 (6 bases). Trimming shortened V by 3 bases and J by 11 bases, and 16 bases separated the two germline ends. CDR1 and CDR2 from the germline V gene are SEHNR and FQNEAQ (reference sequence). The CDR3 has 13 amino acids. The CDR3 region is CASSLFETGEAFF. CDR3 DNA: TGTGCCAGCAGCTTGTTTGAGACAGGCGAGGCTTTCTTT. Variable domain in full (rest from reference TRBV7-9 and TRBJ1-1): DTGVSQNPRHKITKRGQNVTFRCDPISEHNRLYWYRQTLGQGPEFLTYFQNEAQLEKSRLLSDRFSAERPKGSFSTLEIQRTEQGDSAMYLCASSLFETGEAFFGQGTRLTVV.

Concerning this clonotype itself: Its ends do not fully match the called genes, so a read error is possible. V usage is TRBV2 and J usage is TRBJ2-1; no clear D gene. Looked up from germline, CDR1 is SNHLY and CDR2 is FYNNEI. This CDR3 region has 15 residues. The chain's CDR3 is CASREDAGFYNEQFF. The CDR3 bases are TGTGCCAGCAGAGAAGACGCAGGTTTTTACAATGAGCAGTTCTTC.

This clonotype was found a few times. This chain uses TRBV15 with TRBJ2-1, with 8 nucleotides matching TRBD1. V gave up 4 bases and J gave up 4 bases; unmatched junction bases: 3. The germline V gene has CDR1 LNHNV and CDR2 YYDKDF (reference sequence). The CDR3 consists of 14 residues. The CDR3 sequence is CATSTRTGYNEQFF. In DNA form, the CDR3 reads TGTGCCACCAGCACCAGGACAGGGTACAATGAGCAGTTCTTC.

This clonotype was seen at least ten times. The chain carries TRBV29-1 and TRBJ2-3; D might be TRBD1 (6 bases). The CDR3 totals 13 residues. Trimming left V 4 bases short and J 4 bases short, with 12 bases between. Per the germline V gene, CDR1 is SQVTM and CDR2 is ANQGSEA. CDR3 residues: CSVVWGQADTQYF. The CDR3 DNA reads as TGCAGCGTTGTCTGGGGGCAGGCAGATACGCAGTATTTT.

The chain carries TRBV4-2 and TRBJ2-5; D is tentatively TRBD1 or TRBD2 (6 bases each). Germline CDR1 is LGHNA and CDR2 is YNFKEQ. This CDR3 comprises 16 residues. V was pared by 1 base and J by 5 bases, with 17 bases between. CDR3 in amino acids: CASSQGGAGIPETQYF. In DNA, the CDR3 is TGTGCCAGCAGCCAAGGGGGGGCGGGAATTCCGGAGACCCAGTACTTC.

The chain joins TRBV27 to TRBJ1-3; tentatively, D is TRBD1 (6 bases). The germline V and J ends were trimmed by 5 bases and 0 bases, with 11 bases remaining between them. The length of the CDR3 is 15 residues. Per germline, CDR1 MNHEY and CDR2 SMNVEV (reference sequence). As DNA, the CDR3 is TGTGCCAGCAGTCCCACAGGGAGCTCTGGAAACACCATATATTTT. Protein: CASSPTGSSGNTIYF.

There are many counts of this clonotype. The chain links TRBV6-2 or TRBV6-3 to TRBJ2-2, with D unresolved. Trimming removed 6 bases from V and 6 bases from J, with 11 bases in between. The CDR3 loop spans 13 amino acids. Germline assignment: CDR1 MNHEY and CDR2 SVGEGT. The CDR3, as DNA: TGTGCCAGCAGCCCACTGGGATCCGGGGAGCTGTTTTTT. Translating gives CASSPLGSGELFF.

The chain combines TRBV20-1 with TRBJ2-5; D tentatively reads TRBD1 or TRBD2 (5 bases each). Trimming left V 7 bases short and J 3 bases short, with 18 bases between. Per germline, CDR1 DFQATT and CDR2 SNEGSKA (reference sequence). CDR3 size: 14 residues. As DNA, the CDR3 is TGCAGTGTTACCGTCCCGGGACGAAAAGAGACCCAGTACTTC. It encodes CSVTVPGRKETQYF.

This clonotype was detected only a few times. This chain joins TRBV2 and TRBJ2-3; unclear D gene. CDR1 is SNHLY and CDR2 is FYNNEI in the germline V gene. The CDR3 runs to 13 residues. The V and J ends lost 1 base and 2 bases respectively, with 4 bases between them. The CDR3 is CASSEVSTDTQYF. CDR3 DNA: TGTGCCAGCAGTGAAGTGTCCACAGATACGCAGTATTTT.

The V call is TRBV27, the J call TRBJ2-3; D remains unclear. The germline V and J ends were trimmed by 2 bases and 9 bases, with 6 bases remaining between them. This CDR3 is built from 11 residues. Germline-derived CDR1 and CDR2 are MNHEY and SMNVEV (reference sequence). The CDR3 protein is CASSLGFTQYF. DNA of the CDR3: TGTGCCAGCAGTTTAGGGTTCACGCAGTATTTT.

V gene TRBV7-9 combines with J gene TRBJ1-6; D is perhaps TRBD1 (5 bases). CDR3 length: 16 residues. Per the germline V gene, CDR1 is SEHNR and CDR2 is FQNEAQ (reference sequence). The V and J ends lost 5 bases and 7 bases respectively, with 18 bases between them. Written as DNA, the CDR3 is TGTGCCAGCAGCCCCCCCGTAGTAGGGACCAATTCACCCCTCCACTTT. Its protein is CASSPPVVGTNSPLHF.

The chain links TRBV7-8 to TRBJ1-5; the D gene is possibly TRBD1 (5 bases). Germline V lookup: CDR1 SGHVS, CDR2 FQNEAQ. Deletions cut 1 base from V and 6 bases from J, with 10 bases between. The CDR3 has 14 residues. The CDR3 here is CASSLDGGGQPQHF. CDR3 DNA sequence: TGTGCCAGCAGCTTAGATGGGGGGGGTCAGCCCCAGCATTTT.

The sample holds a few counts of this clonotype. The rearrangement joins TRBV12-3 or TRBV12-4 to TRBJ1-1, with 10 bases identical to TRBD1. This CDR3 contains 15 residues. V shed 6 bases and J 4 bases; nucleotides not matched to a gene: 8. The CDR3 loop reads CASRTTGGWGTEAFF. The CDR3 nucleotides are TGTGCCAGCAGGACGACAGGGGGCTGGGGCACTGAAGCTTTCTTT.

The genes are TRBV5-1 and TRBJ1-4, with D unclear. The length of the CDR3 is 14 residues. Trimming left V 0 bases short and J 3 bases short, with 6 bases between. Germline loops: CDR1 SGHRS, CDR2 YFSETQ. The chain's CDR3 is CASSLAGPNEKLFF. CDR3 sequence (DNA): TGCGCCAGCAGCTTGGCGGGTCCTAATGAAAAACTGTTTTTT.

This clonotype was picked up a small number of times. The chain couples TRBV19 to TRBJ1-1, with D possibly being TRBD1 (5 bases). Germline V gene lookup returns CDR1 LNHDA and CDR2 SQIVND (reference sequence). CDR3 length equals 13 residues. V gave up 4 bases and J gave up 0 bases, with 6 bases separating them. CDR3: CASSTGLNTEAFF. The CDR3 coding sequence is TGTGCCAGTAGTACAGGGTTGAACACTGAAGCTTTCTTT.

This clonotype was counted between two and nine times. This chain connects TRBV4-3 to TRBJ2-2; TRBD2 aligns across 10 bases. Germline CDR1 and CDR2: LGHNA and YSLEER. Losses at the gene ends were 0 bases for V and 5 bases for J; bases not matched to a gene: 12. The CDR3 has 19 residues. CDR3 bases: TGCGCCAGCAGCCAAGATAGGCTCCTAGCGGGAGTACGAACCGGGGAGCTGTTTTTT. Protein sequence: CASSQDRLLAGVRTGELFF.

This clonotype was found many times. The chain has TRBV20-1 and TRBJ2-7; D is perhaps TRBD2 (6 bases). Germline V gene lookup returns CDR1 DFQATT and CDR2 SNEGSKA (reference sequence). The length of the CDR3 is 13 residues. The V and J ends lost 5 bases and 5 bases respectively, with 16 bases between them. The CDR3 sequence is CSAPRGGVDEQYF. CDR3 coding DNA: TGCAGTGCTCCCCGCGGAGGGGTTGACGAGCAGTACTTC.

This chain uses TRBV20-1 with TRBJ2-7, with no clear D. CDR1 is DFQATT and CDR2 is SNEGSKA in the germline V gene (reference sequence). V dropped 1 base and J dropped 0 bases, with 13 bases sitting between them. This CDR3 has 15 amino acids. For the CDR3, the DNA is TGCAGTGCTAGAGCTTATTCCAGGAGCTCCTACGAGCAGTACTTC. It translates to CSARAYSRSSYEQYF.